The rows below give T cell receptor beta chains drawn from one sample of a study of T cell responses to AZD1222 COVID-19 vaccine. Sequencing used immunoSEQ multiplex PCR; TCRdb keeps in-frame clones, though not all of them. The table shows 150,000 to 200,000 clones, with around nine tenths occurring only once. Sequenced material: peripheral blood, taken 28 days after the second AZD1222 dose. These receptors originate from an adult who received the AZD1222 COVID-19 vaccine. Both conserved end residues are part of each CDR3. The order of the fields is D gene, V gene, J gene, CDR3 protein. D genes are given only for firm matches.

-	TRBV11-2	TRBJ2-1	CASSLNEQFF
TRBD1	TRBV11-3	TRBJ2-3	CASSTGQGGTDTQYF
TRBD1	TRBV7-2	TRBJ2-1	CASSSRGRPGNEQFF
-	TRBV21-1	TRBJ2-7	CASSKSQTGGDEQYF
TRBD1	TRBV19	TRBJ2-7	CASSARDRGSSSYEQYF
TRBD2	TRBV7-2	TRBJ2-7	CASSLVLAGRYEQYF
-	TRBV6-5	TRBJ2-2	CASRGGRDTGELFF
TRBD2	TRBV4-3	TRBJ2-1	CASSLLASGFGDEQFF
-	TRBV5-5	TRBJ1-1	CASSLEGGGFRAFF
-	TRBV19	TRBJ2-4	CANLPTRRQTKNIQYF
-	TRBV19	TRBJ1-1	CASSITTDTEAFF
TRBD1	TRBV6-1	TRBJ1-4	CASSEGTVGEKLFF
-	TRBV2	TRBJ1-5	CASSVGGSNQPQHF
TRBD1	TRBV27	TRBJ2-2	CASRDRTGANTGELFF
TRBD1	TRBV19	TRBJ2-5	CASGVRGQETQYF
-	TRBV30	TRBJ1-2	CAWNSPRKSGYTF
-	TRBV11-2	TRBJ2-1	CASSLRGQLSSYNEQFF
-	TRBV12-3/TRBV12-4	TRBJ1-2	CASSLQRLYGYTF
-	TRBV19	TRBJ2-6	CASSIQLRSPGANVLTF
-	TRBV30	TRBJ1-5	CAWSGGNDQPQHF
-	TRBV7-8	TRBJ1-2	CASSLGHSNYGYTF
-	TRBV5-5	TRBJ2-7	CASSLDQGVYEQYF
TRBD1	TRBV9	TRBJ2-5	CASSVGQGARETQYF
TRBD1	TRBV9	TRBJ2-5	CASSVANGQEETQYF
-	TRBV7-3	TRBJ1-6	CASSLSPQGAPLHF
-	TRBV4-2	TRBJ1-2	CASSQDYGGDYGYTF
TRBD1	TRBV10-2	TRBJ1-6	CASSATGDNSPLHF
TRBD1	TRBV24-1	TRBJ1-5	CATSDWTGGGNQPQHF
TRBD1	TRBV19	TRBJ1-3	CASSISGGPGNTIYF
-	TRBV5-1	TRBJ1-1	CASSAPGLLGTEAFF
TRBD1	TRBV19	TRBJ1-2	CASRGPGDRDLRGYTF
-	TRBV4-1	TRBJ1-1	CASSQVSRSIAEAFF
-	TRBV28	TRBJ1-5	CARLQGNQPQHF
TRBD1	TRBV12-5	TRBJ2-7	CASALDRNEQYF
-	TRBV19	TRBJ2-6	CASSQRVVMGANVLTF
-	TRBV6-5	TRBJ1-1	CASSLGSRGPHTEAFF
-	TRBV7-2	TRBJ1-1	CASSPDMGRDTEAFF
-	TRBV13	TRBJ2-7	CASSSDTSSYEQYF
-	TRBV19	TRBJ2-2	CASTLSGPDTGELFF
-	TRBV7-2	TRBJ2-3	CASSLGTGSSTDTQYF
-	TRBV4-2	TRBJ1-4	CASSQSVGEGEKLFF
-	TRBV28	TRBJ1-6	CASSLQRESPLHF
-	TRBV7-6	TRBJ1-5	CASSLGSGTPYSNQPQHF
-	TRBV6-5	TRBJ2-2	CASSSGIDTGELFF
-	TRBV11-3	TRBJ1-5	CASSLDGPYSGSNQPQHF
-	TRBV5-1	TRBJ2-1	CASSFPERQAVYNEQFF
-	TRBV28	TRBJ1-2	CASSLGQANYGYTF
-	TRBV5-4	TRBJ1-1	CASSLEFSGAEAFF
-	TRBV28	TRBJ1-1	CASMIGVNTEAFF
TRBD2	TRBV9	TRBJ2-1	CASSVEASGGVYNEQFF
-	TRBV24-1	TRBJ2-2	CATSDLPGGAGELFF
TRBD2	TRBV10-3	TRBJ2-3	CAISESGGGTDTQYF
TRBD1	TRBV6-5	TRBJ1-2	CASRLTGGGYYTF
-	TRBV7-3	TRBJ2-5	CASSLYGGEGETQYF
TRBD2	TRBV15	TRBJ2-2	CATMGLAGGPNTGELFF
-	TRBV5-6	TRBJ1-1	CASSFGQGPSEAFF
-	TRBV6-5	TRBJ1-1	CASSTTVRAEAFF